This T cell receptor beta chain was observed in a study of OX40 agonist ivuxolimab in advanced cancers. The germline V gene encodes CDR1 SGHVS and CDR2 FNYEAQ. This CDR3 contains 19 residues. J lost 3 bases, V lost 0 bases, and 15 bases had no gene match. Only in-frame clones appear in the TCRdb table, and some are missing; sequencing was by immunoSEQ multiplex PCR. Of some 100,000 clones listed, roughly 92% are singletons. The clonotype was recovered from an adult with an advanced solid tumor such as melanoma, head and neck, liver or kidney cancer. The V call is TRBV7-6, the J call TRBJ2-5; 8 nucleotides match TRBD1. The sequencing used CD4+ or CD8+ T cells sorted from blood, collected in a trial of the OX40 agonist ivuxolimab. CDR3 amino acids: CASSLAVFTGQAVKETQYF. The CDR3 bases are TGTGCCAGCAGCTTAGCAGTGTTCACGGGACAGGCTGTTAAAGAGACCCAGTACTTC.